What follows is one T cell receptor (beta chain) and its context. Its antigen is unidentified. This sample stems from a study of blood T cells in healthy people across ages. Overall study results and limits: Estimates of diversity drawn from one million T cells were considered underestimates. Unsorted PBMCs prevented conclusive naive versus antigen-experienced comparison. A strong correlation was seen between TCR beta diversity and naive T cell percentage. A roughly linear age-dependent decrease characterized TCR beta diversity per million T cells.

A J-beta primer mix and a sample-barcoded 5' primer were used in a second PCR of roughly 6 to 12 cycles. MiXCR was run by TCRdb on the 5' RACE reads, yielding one entry per CDR3 protein. Here the sample spans about 730,000 distinct CDR3 sequences, 35% to 45% being singletons. The CDR3 extends over 14 amino acids. Deletions cut 8 bases from V and 4 bases from J, with 17 bases between. Germline assignment: CDR1 MDHEN and CDR2 SYDVKM. This chain joins TRBV28 and TRBJ1-2; D is perhaps TRBD1 (5 bases). This sequence originates from a woman in her sixties or seventies in good health. Sequencing was performed on blood. The CDR3 loop reads CASGGAGPFYGYTF. CDR3 in DNA: TGTGCCAGCGGCGGCGCAGGGCCCTTCTATGGCTACACCTTC.